This is a list of T cell receptor beta chains from one sample in a study of beta chain features in type 1 diabetes. Sequencing used immunoSEQ multiplex PCR; TCRdb keeps in-frame clones, though not all of them. The profile shows roughly 140,000 clones, 6.9% of them singletons. The sample comprised central memory CD4+ T cells from blood. The receptors shown here come from a woman aged 25 to 45 in good health. The CDR3 runs from the conserved cysteine through the conserved F or W. The D gene is left open where the match is weak. The listing skips clone size in some rows; elsewhere it reads once, few, many or a size class.

d_gene,j_gene,abundance,v_gene,CDR3nt,CDR3aa
TRBD1,TRBJ1-1,.,TRBV4-1,TGCGCCAGCAGGGGACAGCTTAAGAACACTGAAGCTTTCTTT,CASRGQLKNTEAFF
.,TRBJ2-5,few,TRBV6-5,TGTGCCAGCAGCGTGGGACTCGGGGAGACCCAGTACTTC,CASSVGLGETQYF
TRBD2,TRBJ2-7,few,TRBV27,TGTGCCAGCAGTCGGAGTTCGGGACTAGCGAACGAGCAGTACTTC,CASSRSSGLANEQYF
.,TRBJ2-1,once,TRBV27,TGTGCCAGCAGTTTGGTGGAGGGGTTCTACAATGAGCAGTTCTTC,CASSLVEGFYNEQFF
.,TRBJ1-2,.,TRBV7-9,TGTGCCAGCAGCTTAGGGGCAGACTATGGCTACACCTTC,CASSLGADYGYTF
TRBD1,TRBJ1-1,few,TRBV6-5,TGTGCCAGCACCGAGGACAGGACGAACACTGAAGCTTTCTTT,CASTEDRTNTEAFF
.,TRBJ1-3,.,TRBV4-3,TGCGCCAGCAGCCAAGAATGGGAGCGCTTATCTGGAAACACCATATATTTT,CASSQEWERLSGNTIYF
.,TRBJ2-3,.,TRBV9,TGTGCCAGCAGCGTAACTAGCGATACGCAGTATTTT,CASSVTSDTQYF
TRBD2,TRBJ2-1,few,TRBV9,TGTGCCAGCAGCGTAGCCGGGACTAGCGGTAGAGGGAATGAGCAGTTCTTC,CASSVAGTSGRGNEQFF
.,TRBJ1-2,many,TRBV5-4,TGTGCCAGCAGCTTGAAAAAGGGGGACTATGGCTACACCTTC,CASSLKKGDYGYTF
.,TRBJ2-4,.,TRBV4-3,TGCGCCAGCAGCCAGGAGTCCAGTCGAGCCAAAAACATTCAGTACTTC,CASSQESSRAKNIQYF
.,TRBJ1-4,.,TRBV5-8,TGTGCCAGCGGCCCTAGCTTAGAAAAACTGTTTTTT,CASGPSLEKLFF
TRBD1,TRBJ2-5,many,TRBV28,TGTGCCAGCCAACAGGGGCAAGAGACCCAGTACTTC,CASQQGQETQYF
.,TRBJ2-3,few,TRBV19,TGTGCCAGTAGCCTCTACCGCCTTGACAGAACAGATACGCAGTATTTT,CASSLYRLDRTDTQYF
TRBD2,TRBJ2-3,.,TRBV27,TGTGCCAGCAGTTCCATTACGGGGAGCGGGAGAGTCACAGATACGCAGTATTTT,CASSSITGSGRVTDTQYF
TRBD1,TRBJ1-2,.,TRBV7-2,TGTGCCAGCAGCCAGGGACAGGGGGCAAACTATGGCTACACCTTC,CASSQGQGANYGYTF
.,TRBJ2-3,.,TRBV7-2,TGTGCCAGCAGCTTAAACCAGGGTGGTACAGATACGCAGTATTTT,CASSLNQGGTDTQYF
TRBD1,TRBJ2-7,few,TRBV10-3,TGTGCCATCACCGCGGGACAGGGCACCTACGAGCAGTACTTC,CAITAGQGTYEQYF
TRBD2,TRBJ2-2,few,TRBV19,TGTGCCAGTAGTATTCCCCTAGCGGGCGGCACCGGGGAGCTGTTTTTT,CASSIPLAGGTGELFF
.,TRBJ2-3,.,TRBV5-4,TGTGCCAGCAGCTTGCCTAGCACAGATACGCAGTATTTT,CASSLPSTDTQYF
TRBD1,TRBJ2-5,.,TRBV6-6,TGTGCCAGCAGTTACTCGAGCGTCGGGACAGGAGAGACCCAGTACTTC,CASSYSSVGTGETQYF
.,TRBJ1-1,few,TRBV18,TGTGCCAGCTCACCACAAGCAGGGAACACTGAAGCTTTCTTT,CASSPQAGNTEAFF
TRBD1,TRBJ1-2,few,TRBV10-3,TGTGCCATCAGTGATCCACCGGGACAGGGGAACTATGGCTACACCTTC,CAISDPPGQGNYGYTF
.,TRBJ2-7,.,TRBV28,TGTGCCAGCAGTTTACCGTGGAGTGGGTACGAGCAGTACTTC,CASSLPWSGYEQYF
.,TRBJ2-6,.,TRBV7-2,TGTGCCAGCAGCAGGCAGGGGATTTCTGGGGCCAACGTCCTGACTTTC,CASSRQGISGANVLTF
.,TRBJ1-5,few,TRBV7-2,TGTGCCAGCAGCCAGTCTCGAAACAATCAGCCCCAGCATTTT,CASSQSRNNQPQHF
TRBD1,TRBJ2-7,few,TRBV11-1,TGTGCCAGCAGCTACGGGACAGGGCGCTCCTACGAGCAGTACTTC,CASSYGTGRSYEQYF
TRBD1,TRBJ1-2,few,TRBV7-9,TGTGCCAGCAGCCGGGACAGAAACGGCTACACCTTC,CASSRDRNGYTF
TRBD2,TRBJ2-2,many,TRBV7-2,TGTGCCATCCTTACCGGGACTAGACTTACCGGGGAGCTGTTTTTT,CAILTGTRLTGELFF
.,TRBJ1-2,.,TRBV6-1,TGTGCCAGCAGTGAAAGGGGAGGTGCGTCCTATGGCTACACCTTC,CASSERGGASYGYTF
.,TRBJ1-4,.,TRBV6-5,TGTGCCAGCAGCCGGACAGCAACTAATGAAAAACTGTTTTTT,CASSRTATNEKLFF
.,TRBJ2-5,few,TRBV28,TGTGCCAGCAGATCATTAGCGGAGCGTCAAGAGACCCAGTACTTC,CASRSLAERQETQYF
TRBD2,TRBJ2-1,many,TRBV2,TGTGCCAGCAGTGTGGACGGGGGGGACAATGAGCAGTTCTTC,CASSVDGGDNEQFF
.,TRBJ1-2,few,TRBV11-1,TGTGCCAGCAGCTCCCAGGGGAGATATGGCTACACCTTC,CASSSQGRYGYTF
.,TRBJ1-3,few,TRBV7-9,TGTGCCAGCAGCCCACGAAGTAGGAGCGAGGGAAACACCATATATTTT,CASSPRSRSEGNTIYF
TRBD1,TRBJ1-5,.,TRBV19,TGTGCCAGTAGTGACAGGGGAAGCAATCAGCCCCAGCATTTT,CASSDRGSNQPQHF
.,TRBJ2-7,few,TRBV30,TGTGCCTGGAGTGTGGGGGGTTCCTCCTACGAGCAGTACTTC,CAWSVGGSSYEQYF
.,TRBJ2-7,many,TRBV28,TGTGCCAGCAGTCCCACTGGCGGAACCTACGAGCAGTACTTC,CASSPTGGTYEQYF
TRBD1,TRBJ2-5,few,TRBV7-7,TGTGCTAGCAGCGCCCGACAGGGGGGAGAGACCCAGTACTTC,CASSARQGGETQYF
TRBD1,TRBJ2-7,.,TRBV4-3,TGCGCCAGCAGCCAAGATGGGGACAGGGGAATCGACGAGCAGTACTTC,CASSQDGDRGIDEQYF
TRBD2,TRBJ2-7,few,TRBV28,TGTGCCAGCAGGGGACTAGCGGGAGTCTACGAGCAGTACTTC,CASRGLAGVYEQYF
.,TRBJ2-4,few,TRBV28,TGTGCCAGCAGTTTATTTGGGGGGGGCTATATGGGAGCCAAAAACATTCAGTACTTC,CASSLFGGGYMGAKNIQYF
TRBD1,TRBJ2-5,few,TRBV7-3,TGTGCCAGCAGCCGGGGACAGCAAGAGACCCAGTACTTC,CASSRGQQETQYF
TRBD1,TRBJ2-5,.,TRBV10-3,TGTGCCATCAGTGATGGTAGGGACAGGTCAAACGGGGGGACCCAGTACTTC,CAISDGRDRSNGGTQYF
TRBD2,TRBJ2-7,few,TRBV2,TGTGCCAGCAGCCCTTCAAGCGGGGGGGCCTACGAGCAGTACTTC,CASSPSSGGAYEQYF